This T cell receptor (beta chain) was sequenced during a study of circulating tumor DNA in untreated peripheral T-cell lymphoma. This tumor tissue came from a pretreatment baseline collection. Only in-frame clones appear in the TCRdb table, and some are missing; sequencing was by immunoSEQ multiplex PCR. The sample consists of under 3,000 clones, approximately 60% of them appearing once. The CDR3 has 15 amino acids. The germline V and J ends were trimmed by 5 bases and 4 bases, with 18 bases remaining between them. Sequencing was carried out using tumor tissue. This receptor was obtained from a human donor with peripheral T-cell lymphoma. The chain combines TRBV6-7 with TRBJ2-7; possible D gene TRBD1, 6 bases. TRBV6-7 is an open reading frame whose function is uncertain. CDR3 coding DNA: TGTGCCAGCAGTGAAGCCCCGGACAGCAGGTACGAGCAGTACTTC. This encodes CASSEAPDSRYEQYF.